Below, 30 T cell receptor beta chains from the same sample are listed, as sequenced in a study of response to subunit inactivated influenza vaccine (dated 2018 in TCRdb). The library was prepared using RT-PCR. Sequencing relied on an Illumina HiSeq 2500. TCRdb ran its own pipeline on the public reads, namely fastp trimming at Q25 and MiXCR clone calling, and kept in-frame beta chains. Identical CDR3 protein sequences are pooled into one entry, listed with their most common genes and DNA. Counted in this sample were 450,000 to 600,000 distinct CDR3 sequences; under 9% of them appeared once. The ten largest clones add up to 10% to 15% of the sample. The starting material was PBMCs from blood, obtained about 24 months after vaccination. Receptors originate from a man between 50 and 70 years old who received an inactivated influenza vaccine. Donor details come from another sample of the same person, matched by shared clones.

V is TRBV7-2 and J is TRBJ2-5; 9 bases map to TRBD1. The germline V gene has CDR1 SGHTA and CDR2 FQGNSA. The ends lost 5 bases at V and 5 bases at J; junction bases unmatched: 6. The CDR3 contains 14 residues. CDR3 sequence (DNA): TGTGCCAGCAGCCCACAGGGGGCGTGGGAGACCCAGTACTTC. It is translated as CASSPQGAWETQYF.

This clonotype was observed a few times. In nucleotides, the CDR3 is TGTGCCAGCAGCTTAGAGGGACAGGGGGCCTACGAGCAGTACTTC. Translation gives CASSLEGQGAYEQYF. The genes are TRBV7-2 and TRBJ2-7; 11 bases are a match to TRBD1. From germline, CDR1 is SGHTA and CDR2 FQGNSA. V shed 1 base and J 2 bases; nucleotides not matched to a gene: 1. The CDR3 is made up of 15 amino acids.

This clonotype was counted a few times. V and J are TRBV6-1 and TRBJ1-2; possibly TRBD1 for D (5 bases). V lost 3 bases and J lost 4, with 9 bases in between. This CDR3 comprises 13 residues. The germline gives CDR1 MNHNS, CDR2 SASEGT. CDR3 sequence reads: CASSDDRGYGYTF. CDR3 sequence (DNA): TGTGCCAGCAGTGACGACAGAGGCTATGGCTACACCTTC.

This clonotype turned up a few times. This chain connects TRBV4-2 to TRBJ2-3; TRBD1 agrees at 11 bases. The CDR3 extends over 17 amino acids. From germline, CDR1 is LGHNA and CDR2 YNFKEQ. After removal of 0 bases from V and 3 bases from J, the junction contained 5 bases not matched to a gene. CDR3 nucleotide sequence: TGTGCCAGCAGCCAAGATCGGACAGGGGGCACTACAGATACGCAGTATTTT. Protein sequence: CASSQDRTGGTTDTQYF.

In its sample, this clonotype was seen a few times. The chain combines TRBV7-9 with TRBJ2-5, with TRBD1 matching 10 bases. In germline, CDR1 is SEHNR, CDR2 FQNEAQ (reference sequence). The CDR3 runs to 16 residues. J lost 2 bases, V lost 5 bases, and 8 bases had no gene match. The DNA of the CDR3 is TGTGCCAGCAGCGGTGACAGGGGGCCCAATCAAGAGACCCAGTACTTC. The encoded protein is CASSGDRGPNQETQYF.

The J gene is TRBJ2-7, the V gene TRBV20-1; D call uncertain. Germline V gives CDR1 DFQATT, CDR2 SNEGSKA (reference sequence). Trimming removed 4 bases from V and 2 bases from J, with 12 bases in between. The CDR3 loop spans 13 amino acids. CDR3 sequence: CSANGYSAYEQYF. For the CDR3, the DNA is TGCAGTGCTAATGGGTACTCGGCCTACGAGCAGTACTTC.

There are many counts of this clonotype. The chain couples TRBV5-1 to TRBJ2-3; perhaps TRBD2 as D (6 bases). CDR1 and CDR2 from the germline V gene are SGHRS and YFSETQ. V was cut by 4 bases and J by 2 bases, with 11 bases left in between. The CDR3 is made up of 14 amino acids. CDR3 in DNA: TGCGCCAGCAGCAAAGGGGACTCCACAGATACGCAGTATTTT. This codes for CASSKGDSTDTQYF.

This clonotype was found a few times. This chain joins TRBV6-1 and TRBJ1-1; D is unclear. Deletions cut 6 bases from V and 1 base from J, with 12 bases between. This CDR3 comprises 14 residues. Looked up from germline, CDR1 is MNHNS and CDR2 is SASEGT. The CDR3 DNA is TGTGCCAGCAGCCCCCTGCGGGGGAACACTGAAGCTTTCTTT. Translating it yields CASSPLRGNTEAFF.

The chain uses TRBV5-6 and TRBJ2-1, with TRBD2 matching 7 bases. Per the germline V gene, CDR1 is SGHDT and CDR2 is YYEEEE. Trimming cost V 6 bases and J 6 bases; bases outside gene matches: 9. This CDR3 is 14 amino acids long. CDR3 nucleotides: TGTGCCAGCAACAAAATCTGGGGGGGCAATGAGCAGTTCTTC. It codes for CASNKIWGGNEQFF.

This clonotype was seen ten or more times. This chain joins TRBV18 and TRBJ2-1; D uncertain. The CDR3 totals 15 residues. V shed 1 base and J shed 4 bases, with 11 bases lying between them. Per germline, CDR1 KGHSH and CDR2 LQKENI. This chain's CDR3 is CASSPRSSVYNEQFF. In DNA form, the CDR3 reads TGTGCCAGCTCACCACGAAGTTCGGTTTACAATGAGCAGTTCTTC.

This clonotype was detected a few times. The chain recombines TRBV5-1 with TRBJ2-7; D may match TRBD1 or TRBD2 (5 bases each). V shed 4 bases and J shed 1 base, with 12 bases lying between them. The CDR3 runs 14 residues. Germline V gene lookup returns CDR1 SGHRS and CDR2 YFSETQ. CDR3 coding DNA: TGCGCCAGCAGCCCCGGGGCCAATTCCTACGAGCAGTACTTC. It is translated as CASSPGANSYEQYF.

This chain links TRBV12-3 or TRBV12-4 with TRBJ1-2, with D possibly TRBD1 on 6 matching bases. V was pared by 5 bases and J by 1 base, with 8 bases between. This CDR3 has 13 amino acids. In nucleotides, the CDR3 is TGTGCCAGCAGTACAGGGTTTAACTATGGCTACACCTTC. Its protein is CASSTGFNYGYTF.

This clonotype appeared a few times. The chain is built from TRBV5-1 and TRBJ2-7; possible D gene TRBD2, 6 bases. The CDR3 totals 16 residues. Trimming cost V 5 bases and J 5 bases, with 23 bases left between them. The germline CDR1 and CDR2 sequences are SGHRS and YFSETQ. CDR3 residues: CASRSTSGGIIHEQYF. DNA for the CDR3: TGCGCCAGCAGATCCACCTCCGGGGGTATCATACACGAGCAGTACTTC.

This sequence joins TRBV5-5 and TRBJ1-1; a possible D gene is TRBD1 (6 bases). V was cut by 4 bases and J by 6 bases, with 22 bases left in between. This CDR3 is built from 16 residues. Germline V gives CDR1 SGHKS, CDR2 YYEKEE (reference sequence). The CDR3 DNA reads TGTGCCAGCAGCAGAGATACAGGGAGAGGAGTAGCTGAAGCTTTCTTT. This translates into CASSRDTGRGVAEAFF. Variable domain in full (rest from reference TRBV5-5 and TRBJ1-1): DAGVTQSPTHLIKTRGQQVTLRCSPISGHKSVSWYQQVLGQGPQFIFQYYEKEERGRGNFPDRFSARQFPNYSSELNVNALLLGDSALYLCASSRDTGRGVAEAFFGQGTRLTVV.

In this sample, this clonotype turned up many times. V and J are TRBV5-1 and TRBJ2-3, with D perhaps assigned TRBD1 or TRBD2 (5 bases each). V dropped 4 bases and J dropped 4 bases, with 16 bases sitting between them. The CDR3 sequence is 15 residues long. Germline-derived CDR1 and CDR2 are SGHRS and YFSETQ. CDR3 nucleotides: TGCGCCAGCAGCCTCGGGACCTCCGGGCCAGATACGCAGTATTTT. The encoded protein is CASSLGTSGPDTQYF.

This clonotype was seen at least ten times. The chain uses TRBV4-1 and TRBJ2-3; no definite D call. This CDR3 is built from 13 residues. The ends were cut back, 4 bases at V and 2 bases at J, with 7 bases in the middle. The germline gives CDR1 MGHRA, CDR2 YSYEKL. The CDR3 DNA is TGCGCCAGCAGCCGTCGGGCCACAGATACGCAGTATTTT. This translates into CASSRRATDTQYF.

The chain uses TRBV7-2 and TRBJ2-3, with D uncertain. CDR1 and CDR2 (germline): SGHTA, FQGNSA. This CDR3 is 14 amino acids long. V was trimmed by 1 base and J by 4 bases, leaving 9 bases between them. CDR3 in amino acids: CASSLGHRPDTQYF. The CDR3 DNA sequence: TGTGCCAGCAGCTTAGGACATCGCCCAGATACGCAGTATTTT.

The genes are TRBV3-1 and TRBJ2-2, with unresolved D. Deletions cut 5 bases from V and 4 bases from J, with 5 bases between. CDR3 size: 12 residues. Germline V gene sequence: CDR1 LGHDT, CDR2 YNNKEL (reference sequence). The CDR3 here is CASSGRTGELFF. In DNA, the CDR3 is TGTGCCAGCAGCGGGCGCACCGGGGAGCTGTTTTTT.

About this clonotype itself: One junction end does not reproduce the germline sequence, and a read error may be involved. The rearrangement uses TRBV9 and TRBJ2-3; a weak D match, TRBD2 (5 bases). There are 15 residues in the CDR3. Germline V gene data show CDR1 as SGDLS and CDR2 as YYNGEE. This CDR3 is CASSPQGRATDTRYF. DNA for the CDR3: TGTGCCAGCAGCCCACAAGGGAGAGCCACAGATACGCGGTATTTT. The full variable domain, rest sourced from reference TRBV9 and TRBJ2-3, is DSGVTQTPKHLITATGQRVTLRCSPRSGDLSVYWYQQSLDQGLQFLIQYYNGEERAKGNILERFSAQQFPDLHSELNLSSLELGDSALYFCASSPQGRATDTRYFGPGTRLTVL.

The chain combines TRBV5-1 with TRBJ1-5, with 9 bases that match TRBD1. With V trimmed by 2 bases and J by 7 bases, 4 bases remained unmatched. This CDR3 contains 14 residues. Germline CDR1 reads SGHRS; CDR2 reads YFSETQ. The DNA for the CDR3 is TGCGCCAGCAGCTTCACGGGACAGGGACAGCCCCAGCATTTT. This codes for CASSFTGQGQPQHF. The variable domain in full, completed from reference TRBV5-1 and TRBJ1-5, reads KAGVTQTPRYLIKTRGQQVTLSCSPISGHRSVSWYQQTPGQGLQFLFEYFSETQRNKGNFPGRFSGRQFSNSRSEMNVSTLELGDSALYLCASSFTGQGQPQHFGDGTRLSIL.

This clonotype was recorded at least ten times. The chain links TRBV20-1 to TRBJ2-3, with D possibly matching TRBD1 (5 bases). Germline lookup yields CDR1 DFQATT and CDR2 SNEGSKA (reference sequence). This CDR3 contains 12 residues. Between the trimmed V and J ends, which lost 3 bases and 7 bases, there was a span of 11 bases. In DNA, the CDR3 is TGCAGTGCTAGTGTGGGGCACTATACGCAGTATTTT. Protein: CSASVGHYTQYF.

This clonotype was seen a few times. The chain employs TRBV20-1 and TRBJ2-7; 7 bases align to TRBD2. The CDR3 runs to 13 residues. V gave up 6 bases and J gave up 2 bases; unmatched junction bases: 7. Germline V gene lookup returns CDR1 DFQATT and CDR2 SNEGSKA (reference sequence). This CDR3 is CSAQKRETYEQYF. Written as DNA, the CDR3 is TGCAGTGCCCAGAAGCGGGAAACCTACGAGCAGTACTTC.

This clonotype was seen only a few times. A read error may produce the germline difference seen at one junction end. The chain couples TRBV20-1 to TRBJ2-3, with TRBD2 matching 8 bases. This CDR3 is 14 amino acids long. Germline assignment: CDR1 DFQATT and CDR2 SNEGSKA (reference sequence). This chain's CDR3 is CSARGREGVDTQYF. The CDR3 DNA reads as TGCAGTGCAAGAGGCCGGGAGGGTGTAGATACGCAGTATTTT.

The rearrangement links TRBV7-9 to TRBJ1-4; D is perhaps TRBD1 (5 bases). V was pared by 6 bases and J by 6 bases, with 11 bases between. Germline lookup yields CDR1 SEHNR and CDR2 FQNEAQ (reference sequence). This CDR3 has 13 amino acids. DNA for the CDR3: TGTGCCAGCAGGAGCGGGGGACATGAAAAACTGTTTTTT. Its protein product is CASRSGGHEKLFF.

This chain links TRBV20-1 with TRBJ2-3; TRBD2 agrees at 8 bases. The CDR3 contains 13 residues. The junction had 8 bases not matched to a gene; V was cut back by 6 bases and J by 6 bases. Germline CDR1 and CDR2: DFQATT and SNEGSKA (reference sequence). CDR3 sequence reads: CSASGGPGDTQYF. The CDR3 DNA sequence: TGCAGTGCGTCGGGGGGGCCTGGGGATACGCAGTATTTT.

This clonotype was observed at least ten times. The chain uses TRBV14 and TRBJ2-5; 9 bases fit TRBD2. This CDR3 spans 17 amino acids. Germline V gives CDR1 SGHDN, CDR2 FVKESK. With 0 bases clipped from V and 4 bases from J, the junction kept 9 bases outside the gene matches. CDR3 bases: TGTGCCAGCAGCCAAGATCGTTTAGCGGGAGCGGCAGAGACCCAGTACTTC. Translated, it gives CASSQDRLAGAAETQYF.

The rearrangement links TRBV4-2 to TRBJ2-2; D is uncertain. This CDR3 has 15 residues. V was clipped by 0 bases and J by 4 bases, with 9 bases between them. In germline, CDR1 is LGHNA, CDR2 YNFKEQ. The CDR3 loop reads CASSQDRVSTGELFF. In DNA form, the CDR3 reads TGTGCCAGCAGCCAAGATCGGGTTTCCACCGGGGAGCTGTTTTTT.

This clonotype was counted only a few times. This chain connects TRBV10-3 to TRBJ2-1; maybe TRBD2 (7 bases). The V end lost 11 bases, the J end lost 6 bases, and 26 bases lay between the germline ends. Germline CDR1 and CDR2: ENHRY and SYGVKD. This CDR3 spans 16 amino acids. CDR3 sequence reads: CAAGATSSLGGNEQFF. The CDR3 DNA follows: TGTGCCGCGGGCGCGACTAGCTCCTTAGGGGGCAATGAGCAGTTCTTC.

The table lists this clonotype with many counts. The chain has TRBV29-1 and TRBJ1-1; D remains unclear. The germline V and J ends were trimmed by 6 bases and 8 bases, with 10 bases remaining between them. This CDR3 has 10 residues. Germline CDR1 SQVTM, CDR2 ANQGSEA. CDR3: CSVVRREAFF. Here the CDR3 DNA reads TGCAGCGTCGTTAGACGGGAAGCTTTCTTT.

For the CDR3, the DNA is TGCGCCAGCAGCTTGGTTCGTTCACTTTCGGGCTCCTACGAGCAGTACTTC. Amino acids: CASSLVRSLSGSYEQYF. This chain joins TRBV5-1 and TRBJ2-7; D remains unclear. V lost 0 bases and J 0 bases, leaving 16 bases between the germline ends. The CDR3 runs 17 residues. The germline CDR1 and CDR2 sequences are SGHRS and YFSETQ.